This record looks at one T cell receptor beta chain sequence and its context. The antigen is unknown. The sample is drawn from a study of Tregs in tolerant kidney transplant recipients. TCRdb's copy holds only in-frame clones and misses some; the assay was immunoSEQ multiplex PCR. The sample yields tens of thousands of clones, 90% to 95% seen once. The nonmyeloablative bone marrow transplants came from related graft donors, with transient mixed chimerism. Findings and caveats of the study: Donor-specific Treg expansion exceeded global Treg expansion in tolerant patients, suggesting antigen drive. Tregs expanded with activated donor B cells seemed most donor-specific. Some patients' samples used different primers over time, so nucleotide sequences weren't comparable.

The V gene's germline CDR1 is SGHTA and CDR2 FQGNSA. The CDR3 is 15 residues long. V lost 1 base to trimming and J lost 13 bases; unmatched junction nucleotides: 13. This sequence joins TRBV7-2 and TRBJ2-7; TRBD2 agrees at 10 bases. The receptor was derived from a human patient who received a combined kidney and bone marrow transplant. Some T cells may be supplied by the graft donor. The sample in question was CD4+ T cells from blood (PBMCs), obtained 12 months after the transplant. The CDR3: CASSLGGAGGPASYF. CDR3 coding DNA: TGTGCCAGCAGCTTAGGAGGAGCGGGAGGGCCGGCCTCATACTTC.